This T cell receptor (beta chain) is from a study of shared clonotypes between healthy human individuals. Naive CD8 cells lacked CD45RO, underwent positive selection for CCR7 and left out terminally differentiated effector memory CD45RA+ cells. Donors were healthy HIV-negative adults without recently reported acute infections or vaccinations. As processed by the authors: Filtering of immunoSEQ junctional sequences could not match full-length read filtering. Data came from immunoSEQ multiplex PCR; TCRdb stores just in-frame clones and leaves some out. V and J calls and clone size are as listed in that table; D and trimming were resolved from the DNA. Seen here are about 2 million clones, 85% to 95% observed once, and the top ten hold 0.9% to 1.4%. In regard to this clone: What it binds is unknown.

General study results and limits: The sampled material consisted only of blood, and tissue repertoires are likely to differ. Estimated richness values were generally larger in naive subsets than in memory subsets.

V was trimmed by 4 bases and J by 2 bases, leaving 15 bases between them. The CDR3 spans 15 residues. In germline, CDR1 is MDHEN, CDR2 SYDVKM. V is TRBV28 and J is TRBJ2-7; D is unresolved. Sequenced material: naive CD8+ T cells sorted from blood. The source of this sequence is a man between 18 and 29 years old in good health. The CDR3 bases are TGTGCCAGCAGTTCTGCCCGGGCTGTCCCCTACGAGCAGTACTTC. It translates to CASSSARAVPYEQYF.